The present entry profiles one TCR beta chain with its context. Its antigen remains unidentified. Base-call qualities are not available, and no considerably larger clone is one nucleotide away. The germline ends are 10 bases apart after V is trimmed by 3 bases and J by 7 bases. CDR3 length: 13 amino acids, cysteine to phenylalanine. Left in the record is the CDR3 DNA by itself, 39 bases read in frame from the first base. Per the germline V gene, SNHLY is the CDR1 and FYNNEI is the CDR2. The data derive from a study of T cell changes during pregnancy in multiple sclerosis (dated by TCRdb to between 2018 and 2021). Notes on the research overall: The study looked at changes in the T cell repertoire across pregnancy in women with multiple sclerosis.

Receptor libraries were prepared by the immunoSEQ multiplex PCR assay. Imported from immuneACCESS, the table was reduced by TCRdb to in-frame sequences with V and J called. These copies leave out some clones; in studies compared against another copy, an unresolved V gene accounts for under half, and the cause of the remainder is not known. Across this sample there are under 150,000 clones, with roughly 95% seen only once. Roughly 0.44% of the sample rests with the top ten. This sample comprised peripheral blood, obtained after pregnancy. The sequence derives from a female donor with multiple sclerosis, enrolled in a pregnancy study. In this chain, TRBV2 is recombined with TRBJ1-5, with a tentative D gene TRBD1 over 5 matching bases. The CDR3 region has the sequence CASSDRVIQPQHF. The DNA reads TGTGCCAGCAGTGACAGGGTAATACAGCCCCAGCATTTT. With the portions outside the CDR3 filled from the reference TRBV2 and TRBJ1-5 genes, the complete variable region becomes EPEVTQTPSHQVTQMGQEVILRCVPISNHLYFYWYRQILGQKVEFLVSFYNNEISEKSEIFDDQFSVERPDGSNFTLKIRSTKLEDSAMYFCASSDRVIQPQHFGDGTRLSIL.